A selection of T cell receptor beta chains follows, all from one sample in a study of radiation and T cells in renal cell carcinoma. The protocol was immunoSEQ multiplex PCR, while the TCRdb copy is restricted to in-frame clones and leaves out a portion. The table includes about 90,000 clones, around four fifths detected once. The sequenced sample was blood, obtained from a patient whose treatment included radiotherapy and nephrectomy. Receptor source: a man between 45 and 60 years old with renal cell carcinoma. Each CDR3 is given with its conserved first and last residue. D genes are given only for firm matches. The listing skips clone size in some rows; elsewhere it reads once, few, many or a size class.

J: TRBJ2-3
size: .
D: .
V: TRBV10-3
DNA: TGTGCCATCAGTGAGCGCGAAGATACGCAGTATTTT
CDR3: CAISEREDTQYF

J: TRBJ2-7
size: .
D: .
V: TRBV19
DNA: TGTGCCAGTGGTGATAGCTACGAGCAGTACTTC
CDR3: CASGDSYEQYF

J: TRBJ1-5
size: .
D: .
V: TRBV9
DNA: TGTGCCAGCAGCGTAGTATCAGGACTCATAAGGGTCCAGCCCCAGCATTTT
CDR3: CASSVVSGLIRVQPQHF

J: TRBJ2-2
size: .
D: .
V: TRBV7-3
DNA: TGTGCCAGCAGCCCCGGTGGGCGCCGGAACACCGGGGAGCTGTTTTTT
CDR3: CASSPGGRRNTGELFF

J: TRBJ2-2
size: .
D: .
V: TRBV25-1
DNA: TGTGCCAGCGCGGACTCTCGCTCAAGGACCGGGGAGCTGTTTTTT
CDR3: CASADSRSRTGELFF

J: TRBJ2-7
size: .
D: .
V: TRBV6-6
DNA: TGTGCCAGCAGTTACAGGGGACCCTACGAGCAGTACTTC
CDR3: CASSYRGPYEQYF

J: TRBJ2-7
size: .
D: .
V: TRBV7-8
DNA: TGTGCCAGCAGCCCCGACCTCGAGCAGTACTTC
CDR3: CASSPDLEQYF

J: TRBJ2-7
size: .
D: TRBD2
V: TRBV6-5
DNA: TGTGCCAGCAGCCCGACTAGCGGGAGCCTCCACGAGCAGTACTTC
CDR3: CASSPTSGSLHEQYF

J: TRBJ1-1
size: .
D: .
V: TRBV11-2
DNA: TGTGCCAGCAGCTTAGAGCTCGGCGCTGAAGCTTTCTTT
CDR3: CASSLELGAEAFF

J: TRBJ2-1
size: .
D: TRBD1
V: TRBV7-2
DNA: TGTGCCAGCAGCTTAGGGACAGGGAATTCAGGTGAGCAGTTCTTC
CDR3: CASSLGTGNSGEQFF

J: TRBJ1-2
size: few
D: .
V: TRBV4-1
DNA: TGCGCCAGCAGCCAAGATTTCCCGGCCTACGGGACTGGCTACACCTTC
CDR3: CASSQDFPAYGTGYTF

J: TRBJ1-5
size: .
D: .
V: TRBV5-5
DNA: TGTGCCAGCAGCCTGGGCCCCAGTCAGCCCCAGCATTTT
CDR3: CASSLGPSQPQHF

J: TRBJ2-6
size: .
D: .
V: TRBV11-2
DNA: TGTGCCAGCAGCGCAATAGGACGATCCAACGTCCTGACTTTC
CDR3: CASSAIGRSNVLTF

J: TRBJ1-5
size: .
D: .
V: TRBV30
DNA: TGTGCCTGGAATGGAGGGGGCAATCAGCCCCAGCATTTT
CDR3: CAWNGGGNQPQHF

J: TRBJ2-3
size: .
D: .
V: TRBV2
DNA: TGTGCCAGCGAAAACCCCCACCTCGGCGCAGGTAGGGATACGCAGTATTTT
CDR3: CASENPHLGAGRDTQYF

J: TRBJ2-7
size: once
D: TRBD1
V: TRBV10-3
DNA: TGTGCCACAAAGGGGGCGGGTTACTCCTACGAGCAGTACTTC
CDR3: CATKGAGYSYEQYF

J: TRBJ1-5
size: .
D: .
V: TRBV6-1
DNA: TGTGCCAGCAGGATGGACAGAAATCAGCCCCAGCATTTT
CDR3: CASRMDRNQPQHF

J: TRBJ2-7
size: .
D: TRBD1
V: TRBV6-6
DNA: TGTGCCAGCAGTTACGTACAGGGGGCAGATTACGAGCAGTACTTC
CDR3: CASSYVQGADYEQYF

J: TRBJ1-2
size: .
D: .
V: TRBV11-3
DNA: TGTGCCAGCAGCTCGGACGATGGGTATGGCTACACCTTC
CDR3: CASSSDDGYGYTF

J: TRBJ1-5
size: .
D: .
V: TRBV19
DNA: TGTGCCAGTAGTACCCATGGCGGGGGCAATCAGCCCCAGCATTTT
CDR3: CASSTHGGGNQPQHF

J: TRBJ2-4
size: .
D: .
V: TRBV6-7
DNA: TGTGCCAGCAGTTACCCGCACCCGCAGGGACCCCTAGCCAAAAACATTCAGTACTTC
CDR3: CASSYPHPQGPLAKNIQYF

J: TRBJ1-5
size: .
D: .
V: TRBV2
DNA: TGTGCCAGCAGTGAAGTTGGGCAGAGCAATCAGCCCCAGCATTTT
CDR3: CASSEVGQSNQPQHF

J: TRBJ2-3
size: .
D: .
V: TRBV7-2
DNA: TGTGCCAGCAGCTTCTACGGGGCTAGGGCAGATACGCAGTATTTT
CDR3: CASSFYGARADTQYF

J: TRBJ2-2
size: .
D: TRBD2
V: TRBV19
DNA: TGTGCCAGTACCCGACTGCCAGGCGTGGGACTAGCGGGAAGGGTCGGGGAGCTGTTTTTT
CDR3: CASTRLPGVGLAGRVGELFF

J: TRBJ2-1
size: .
D: TRBD2
V: TRBV5-6
DNA: TGTGCCAGCAGGCTGGCGGGAGAGGCGTACAATGAGCAGTTCTTC
CDR3: CASRLAGEAYNEQFF

J: TRBJ2-5
size: .
D: .
V: TRBV18
DNA: TGTGCCAGCGCAAAGACAGTGCAAGAGACCCAGTACTTC
CDR3: CASAKTVQETQYF

J: TRBJ2-1
size: .
D: .
V: TRBV7-9
DNA: TGTGCCAGCAGCTTATTGGAGGGGGCTGGTGAGCAGTTCTTC
CDR3: CASSLLEGAGEQFF

J: TRBJ2-3
size: once
D: TRBD1
V: TRBV29-1
DNA: TGCAGCGCAACGGGACAGGGGACAGATACGCAGTATTTT
CDR3: CSATGQGTDTQYF

J: TRBJ1-5
size: .
D: .
V: TRBV2
DNA: TGTGCCAGCAGTTCACACCCGAGGGGCAATCAGCCCCAGCATTTT
CDR3: CASSSHPRGNQPQHF

J: TRBJ1-1
size: few
D: TRBD1
V: TRBV27
DNA: TGTGCCAGCAGCCAGGGGGGAGGGGAAGCTTTCTTT
CDR3: CASSQGGGEAFF

J: TRBJ2-5
size: .
D: .
V: TRBV15
DNA: TGTGCCACCAGCAGAGATCAAGGGCGCGAGACCCAGTACTTC
CDR3: CATSRDQGRETQYF

J: TRBJ1-2
size: few
D: TRBD1
V: TRBV10-3
DNA: TGTGCCATCAGTGAGTGGGGCCGTGGACAGGGGGCAGCCGGCTACACCTTC
CDR3: CAISEWGRGQGAAGYTF

J: TRBJ2-7
size: .
D: .
V: TRBV13
DNA: TGTGCCAGCAGCTTACGGACCCCTTACGAGCAGTACTTC
CDR3: CASSLRTPYEQYF

J: TRBJ2-5
size: .
D: .
V: TRBV4-2
DNA: TGTGCCAGCAGCTTGGACAGATTAAAAGAGACCCAGTACTTC
CDR3: CASSLDRLKETQYF

J: TRBJ2-7
size: .
D: .
V: TRBV7-2
DNA: TGTGCCAGCAGCTTACCCGGGACGGCGTCCTACGAGCAGTACTTC
CDR3: CASSLPGTASYEQYF

J: TRBJ1-2
size: .
D: .
V: TRBV5-8
DNA: TGTGCCAAAGATGGGCGGTTGACGACGGGCGCCCAAGGTGGCTACACCTTC
CDR3: CAKDGRLTTGAQGGYTF

J: TRBJ1-3
size: .
D: .
V: TRBV6-5
DNA: TGTGCCAGCAGCGAGGGGGGAAACACCATATATTTT
CDR3: CASSEGGNTIYF

J: TRBJ2-7
size: .
D: .
V: TRBV7-2
DNA: TGTGCCAGCAGCTTATCGGTGGGGGGACCCTCCTACGAGCAGTACTTC
CDR3: CASSLSVGGPSYEQYF

J: TRBJ2-5
size: .
D: .
V: TRBV7-6
DNA: TGTGCCAGCGGACTGTACCAAGAGACCCAGTACTTC
CDR3: CASGLYQETQYF

J: TRBJ1-3
size: .
D: .
V: TRBV15
DNA: TGTGCCACCAGCACTCAGACGGCTAGCTCTGGAAACACCATATATTTT
CDR3: CATSTQTASSGNTIYF

J: TRBJ1-1
size: .
D: .
V: TRBV2
DNA: TGTGCCAGCAGGCCCTTAGGAGGCATCGCTGAAGCTTTCTTT
CDR3: CASRPLGGIAEAFF

J: TRBJ2-5
size: .
D: TRBD1
V: TRBV7-9
DNA: TGTGCCAGCAGCCGAACAGGGGGCTCGGGACAAGAGACCCAGTACTTC
CDR3: CASSRTGGSGQETQYF

J: TRBJ2-1
size: once
D: TRBD2
V: TRBV2
DNA: TGTGCCAGCAGTGAAATTAGCGGGGACAATGAGCAGTTCTTC
CDR3: CASSEISGDNEQFF

J: TRBJ1-1
size: .
D: .
V: TRBV6-5
DNA: TGTGCCAGCAGACCCCCCGACAGGAACACTGAAGCTTTCTTT
CDR3: CASRPPDRNTEAFF

J: TRBJ1-1
size: .
D: .
V: TRBV10-3
DNA: TGTGCCATCACCGAGACAGTGAACACTGAAGCTTTCTTT
CDR3: CAITETVNTEAFF

J: TRBJ1-2
size: .
D: TRBD1
V: TRBV28
DNA: TGTGCCAGTAGAGACGCAGGGGGGATCTACTATGGCTACACCTTC
CDR3: CASRDAGGIYYGYTF

J: TRBJ2-7
size: .
D: .
V: TRBV13
DNA: TGTGCCAGCAGCGACAGGACCTCCTACGAGCAGTACTTC
CDR3: CASSDRTSYEQYF

J: TRBJ2-7
size: .
D: .
V: TRBV28
DNA: TGTGCCAGCAGTTCTGGATGGAGTTTCGAGCAGTACTTC
CDR3: CASSSGWSFEQYF

J: TRBJ2-7
size: .
D: TRBD2
V: TRBV7-2
DNA: TGTGCCAGCAGCCCAAGGACTAGCTACGAGCAGTACTTC
CDR3: CASSPRTSYEQYF

J: TRBJ1-4
size: .
D: .
V: TRBV4-1
DNA: TGCGCCAGCAGCCAAGAAAGGCAGGGTAATGAAAAACTGTTTTTT
CDR3: CASSQERQGNEKLFF

J: TRBJ2-3
size: .
D: .
V: TRBV27
DNA: TGTGCCAGCAGTTTTGAAGATACGCAGTATTTT
CDR3: CASSFEDTQYF

J: TRBJ1-6
size: .
D: .
V: TRBV13
DNA: TGTGCCAGCAGGACTACCGGGTATTCACCCCTCCACTTT
CDR3: CASRTTGYSPLHF